The 22 T cell receptor beta chains in this list originate from one sample, sequenced in a study of cytomegalovirus exposure and HLA in healthy donors. Sequenced by immunoSEQ multiplex PCR; TCRdb stores in-frame clones only, minus some. Among about 150,000 clones, approximately 92% were seen once, and the ten largest hold about 10%. The sequenced material came from PBMCs. All receptors derive from a young woman in good health and CMV-seropositive.

The J gene is TRBJ1-2, the V gene TRBV5-1, with D hard to call. V was cut by 0 bases and J by 6 bases, with 21 bases left in between. Germline V gene data show CDR1 as SGHRS and CDR2 as YFSETQ. CDR3 size: 17 residues. The CDR3 here is CASSLGVFEGSIDGYTF. CDR3 nucleotides: TGCGCCAGCAGCTTGGGGGTATTCGAGGGCAGTATCGATGGCTACACCTTC.

The chain has TRBV9 and TRBJ1-3; D is ambiguous. Germline V gene data show CDR1 as SGDLS and CDR2 as YYNGEE. V lost 0 bases and J lost 0, with 4 bases in between. CDR3 length: 14 amino acids. The DNA of the CDR3 is TGTGCCAGCAGCGTAGGCAGCTCTGGAAACACCATATATTTT. Translating gives CASSVGSSGNTIYF.

V gene TRBV23-1 combines with J gene TRBJ2-5; possible D gene TRBD2, 6 bases. TRBV23-1 is classed as an ORF, of uncertain function. With 4 bases removed from V and 2 bases from J, the gap between germline ends came to 17 bases. The CDR3 is made up of 16 amino acids. The CDR3, as DNA: TGCGCCAGCAGTCGACGCAAGTGGGGGGAACAAGAGACCCAGTACTTC. It is translated as CASSRRKWGEQETQYF.

The V call is TRBV13, the J call TRBJ1-6; D gene uncertain. This CDR3 comprises 15 residues. The germline gives CDR1 PRHDT, CDR2 FYEKMQ (reference sequence). V was pared by 0 bases and J by 4 bases, with 7 bases between. CDR3 sequence: CASSLGGRYNSPLHF. For the CDR3, the DNA is TGTGCCAGCAGCTTAGGGGGGAGATATAATTCACCCCTCCACTTT.

This chain links TRBV6-1 with TRBJ2-1; 9 bases are shared with TRBD1. Germline CDR1 MNHNS, CDR2 SASEGT. The V gene end was trimmed by 6 bases and the J gene end by 14 bases; junction bases not matched to a gene: 14. The CDR3 is made up of 14 amino acids. This chain's CDR3 is CASRTDSDRGFEFF. CDR3 DNA sequence: TGTGCCAGCAGAACTGATTCGGACAGGGGTTTTGAGTTCTTC.

The chain uses TRBV2 and TRBJ1-1; 12 bases are shared with TRBD1. Germline CDR1 reads SNHLY; CDR2 reads FYNNEI. J gave up 5 bases and V 5 bases, and 3 bases lay outside the gene matches. The CDR3 runs 14 residues. The DNA for the CDR3 is TGTGCCAGCAGTCGGGGACAGGGGGCAACTGAAGCTTTCTTT. Its protein is CASSRGQGATEAFF.

The V and J genes are TRBV7-9 and TRBJ1-2; 7 positions match TRBD1. V lost 5 bases to trimming and J lost 5 bases; unmatched junction nucleotides: 14. The germline V gene encodes CDR1 SEHNR and CDR2 FQNEAQ (reference sequence). The CDR3 sequence is 16 residues long. The CDR3: CASSARTGKGVYGYTF. The CDR3 DNA reads TGTGCCAGCAGCGCCCGGACAGGCAAGGGCGTGTATGGCTACACCTTC. The full variable domain, completed using reference TRBV7-9 and TRBJ1-2, is DTGVSQNPRHKITKRGQNVTFRCDPISEHNRLYWYRQTLGQGPEFLTYFQNEAQLEKSRLLSDRFSAERPKGSFSTLEIQRTEQGDSAMYLCASSARTGKGVYGYTFGSGTRLTVV.

The J gene is TRBJ1-2, the V gene TRBV19; D gene unclear. Trimming removed 1 base from V and 4 bases from J, with 13 bases in between. Germline values: CDR1 LNHDA, CDR2 SQIVND (reference sequence). This CDR3 region has 15 residues. Written as DNA, the CDR3 is TGTGCCAGTAGTATAGGGCGGCAGCCACCCTATGGCTACACCTTC. It translates to CASSIGRQPPYGYTF.

The J gene is TRBJ2-2, the V gene TRBV9; TRBD1 aligns across 10 bases. V lost 0 bases to trimming and J lost 7 bases; unmatched junction nucleotides: 9. The CDR3 has 17 residues. The V gene's germline CDR1 is SGDLS and CDR2 YYNGEE. The CDR3 DNA follows: TGTGCCAGCAGCGTAGGCGGGACAGGGGTAGGGATCGGGGAGCTGTTTTTT. Amino acids: CASSVGGTGVGIGELFF.

Written as DNA, the CDR3 is TGTGCCAGCAGTGAAGGGTGGCAGGGCACAGATACGCAGTATTTT. This sequence encodes CASSEGWQGTDTQYF. The chain employs TRBV6-1 and TRBJ2-3; D is ambiguous. This CDR3 contains 15 residues. Looked up from germline, CDR1 is MNHNS and CDR2 is SASEGT. The V and J ends lost 1 base and 1 base respectively, with 9 bases between them.

This clone was observed a few times. The chain employs TRBV19 and TRBJ1-3; D gene unclear. The CDR3 is 18 amino acids. The ends were cut back, 3 bases at V and 3 bases at J, with 21 bases in the middle. Per the germline V gene, CDR1 is LNHDA and CDR2 is SQIVND (reference sequence). For the CDR3, the DNA is TGTGCCAGTAGTATTCGGAACCGGCTCACTATAAGTGGAAACACCATATATTTT. As protein: CASSIRNRLTISGNTIYF.

This clone was found a few times. CDR3 sequence: CASSSQGGARYEQYF. The CDR3 DNA sequence: TGTGCCAGCAGCTCCCAGGGCGGGGCCCGCTACGAGCAGTACTTC. The V call is TRBV11-2, the J call TRBJ2-7; TRBD2 might be the D (6 bases). CDR1 SGHAT and CDR2 FQNNGV come from the germline V gene. The CDR3 has 15 amino acids. V lost 4 bases, J lost 3 bases, and 16 bases lay in between. Full variable domain (remainder filled in from reference TRBV11-2 and TRBJ2-7): EAGVAQSPRYKIIEKRQSVAFWCNPISGHATLYWYQQILGQGPKLLIQFQNNGVVDDSQLPKDRFSAERLKGVDSTLKIQPAKLEDSAVYLCASSSQGGARYEQYFGPGTRLTVT.

This clone occurred once. The rearrangement uses TRBV27 and TRBJ1-3, with a possible D match to TRBD1 (5 bases). CDR1 is MNHEY and CDR2 is SMNVEV in the germline V gene (reference sequence). The V and J ends lost 2 bases and 2 bases respectively, with 10 bases between them. This CDR3 is 15 amino acids long. The CDR3 here is CASSLQGYPGNTIYF. In DNA, the CDR3 is TGTGCCAGCAGTTTACAGGGCTACCCTGGAAACACCATATATTTT.

The V gene is TRBV10-2, the J gene TRBJ1-1; unclear D gene. Trimming shortened V by 11 bases and J by 3 bases, and 10 bases separated the two germline ends. CDR1 is WSHSY, CDR2 SAAADI, per germline. The CDR3 consists of 11 residues. CDR3 loop: CAVNADTEAFF. The CDR3 DNA reads as TGCGCCGTTAACGCGGACACTGAAGCTTTCTTT.

CDR3 DNA: TGTGCCAGCTTATCGGACAGGCAAAACACTGAAGCTTTCTTT. It is translated as CASLSDRQNTEAFF. V is TRBV18 and J is TRBJ1-1; 7 bases are shared with TRBD1. In germline, CDR1 is KGHSH, CDR2 LQKENI. This CDR3 is built from 14 residues. V was pared by 7 bases and J by 2 bases, with 7 bases of the junction left unmatched.

The rearrangement uses TRBV7-7 and TRBJ2-1; TRBD2 is a possible D gene (6 bases). V was trimmed by 6 bases and J by 0 bases, leaving 12 bases between them. Germline values: CDR1 SSHAT, CDR2 FNYEAQ (reference sequence). The CDR3 contains 15 residues. CDR3 in DNA: TGTGCCAGCAGTCCAGTCGGGGGCTCCTACAATGAGCAGTTCTTC. This codes for CASSPVGGSYNEQFF.

V usage is TRBV11-3 and J usage is TRBJ2-1; no reliable D call. The CDR3 sequence is 13 residues long. The V end lost 0 bases, the J end lost 4 bases, and 4 bases lay between the germline ends. CDR1 is SGHNT, CDR2 YENEEA, per germline. CDR3 loop: CASSLDSYNEQFF. The DNA for the CDR3 is TGTGCCAGCAGCTTAGACTCTTACAATGAGCAGTTCTTC.

The chain links TRBV28 to TRBJ2-3; D might be TRBD1 (6 bases). CDR1 MDHEN and CDR2 SYDVKM come from the germline V gene. The CDR3 is 14 amino acids. The V end was cut by 5 bases, the J end by 6 bases, with 15 bases between. CDR3 in DNA: TGTGCCAGCAGTCGACCGGGACAAGAGGATACGCAGTATTTT. Protein: CASSRPGQEDTQYF.

This clone was detected only once. This rearrangement joins TRBV7-6 to TRBJ1-2; TRBD1 agrees at 8 bases. Germline trimming cut 3 bases from V and 1 base from J; bases unmatched to any gene: 1. Germline CDR1 reads SGHVS; CDR2 reads FNYEAQ. The CDR3 consists of 14 residues. The CDR3 region has the DNA TGTGCCAGCAGCTTGGGACAGGATAACTATGGCTACACCTTC. It specifies CASSLGQDNYGYTF.

The CDR3 DNA follows: TGTGCCAGCAGTTTTTCGCAGGGGTACTATGGCTACACCTTC. Residues: CASSFSQGYYGYTF. This chain connects TRBV28 to TRBJ1-2; TRBD1 is a possible D gene (6 bases). The CDR3 has 14 residues. Trimming took off 3 bases at V and 3 bases at J, with 11 bases between the two ends. Germline V gene sequence: CDR1 MDHEN, CDR2 SYDVKM.

The chain recombines TRBV29-1 with TRBJ2-3; TRBD1 is a possible D gene (6 bases). Trimming took 6 bases from V and 4 from J, leaving 23 bases between them. The CDR3 sequence is 16 residues long. The germline gives CDR1 SQVTM, CDR2 ANQGSEA. CDR3 nucleotides: TGCAGCGTCGAGAACCGACAGGTGGTTAGTGCAGATACGCAGTATTTT. This translates into CSVENRQVVSADTQYF.

V gene TRBV5-1 combines with J gene TRBJ2-2; D unresolved. Trimming left V 2 bases short and J 5 bases short, with 13 bases between. The germline V gene encodes CDR1 SGHRS and CDR2 YFSETQ. The CDR3 sequence is 15 residues long. CDR3 DNA sequence: TGCGCCAGCAGCTTTGCAGGTCCGTTGACCGGGGAGCTGTTTTTT. Its protein product is CASSFAGPLTGELFF.